Listed below are T cell receptor beta chains from one sample, sequenced in a study of shared clonotypes between healthy human individuals. Using immunoSEQ multiplex PCR, the repertoire was profiled, and TCRdb retains in-frame clones only, with some absent. The top ten hold 0.11% of the sample, which has hundreds of thousands of clones, nearly 97% seen once. Source material: naive CD8+ T cells sorted from blood. The receptors here all came from a woman younger than 45 in good health. CDR3s include the opening cysteine and the closing phenylalanine or tryptophan. The D gene is left open where the match is weak. The size field is filled for only some rows; it gives once, few, many or a size class.

CDR3 protein,CDR3 DNA,J gene,clone size,D gene,V gene
CASSYSNGEGGYTF,TGTGCCAGCAGTTACTCGAACGGGGAGGGTGGCTACACCTTC,TRBJ1-2,-,-,TRBV6-5
CASAGLNTEAFF,TGTGCCAGCGCGGGCCTGAACACTGAAGCTTTCTTT,TRBJ1-1,-,-,TRBV2
CASSYGAGRRTEAFF,TGTGCCAGCAGTTACGGGGCCGGGCGTCGGACTGAAGCTTTCTTT,TRBJ1-1,-,-,TRBV6-5
CASSFLDILAQPQHF,TGTGCCAGCAGTTTCTTGGACATTCTCGCCCAGCCCCAGCATTTT,TRBJ1-5,-,-,TRBV28
CASSSEPYEQYF,TGTGCCAGCAGCTCAGAACCCTACGAGCAGTACTTC,TRBJ2-7,-,-,TRBV7-9
CASSPSQGAFSYEQYF,TGTGCCAGCAGCCCGTCACAGGGGGCCTTCTCCTACGAGCAGTACTTC,TRBJ2-7,once,TRBD1,TRBV27
CAPPASGRDEQYF,TGCGCCCCCCCAGCTAGCGGGAGGGACGAGCAGTACTTC,TRBJ2-7,-,TRBD2,TRBV5-1
CASSRGASVYNEQFF,TGTGCCAGTAGCAGAGGGGCTAGCGTCTACAATGAGCAGTTCTTC,TRBJ2-1,-,-,TRBV19
CSAEQGGDEQFF,TGCAGCGCTGAACAGGGAGGGGATGAGCAGTTCTTC,TRBJ2-1,-,-,TRBV29-1
CASSSPAGGTYEQYF,TGTGCCAGCAGTTCCCCAGCGGGAGGAACCTACGAGCAGTACTTC,TRBJ2-7,-,TRBD2,TRBV27
CASSSFRADIYEQYF,TGTGCCAGCAGCTCCTTCCGAGCGGATATCTACGAGCAGTACTTC,TRBJ2-7,-,-,TRBV2